Detailed here is one T cell receptor (beta chain). Antigen specificity is unknown. The assay was immunoSEQ multiplex PCR, and TCRdb's table has in-frame clones only and misses some. The table records fewer than 1 million clones, 90% to 97% of them present only once. This record comes from a study of shared clonotypes between healthy human individuals. Study-level points and caveats: Across a handful of donors, naive CD4 shared around 5.3%, naive CD8 around 4%, memory CD4 roughly 2.5%, memory CD8 over 0.3%.

Germline-derived CDR1 and CDR2 are SGHAT and FQNNGV. CDR3 length equals 14 residues. Trimming left V 2 bases short and J 2 bases short, with 8 bases between. Naive CD8 cells were CD45RO-negative, positively selected for CCR7, excluding terminally differentiated effector memory CD45RA+ cells. Recent vaccinations or acute infections were absent in the healthy HIV-negative adult donors. All the donors were Caucasian adults who lived in Nashville, Tennessee. What was sequenced was naive CD8+ T cells sorted from blood. The V gene is TRBV11-2, the J gene TRBJ2-3; D is undetermined. The clonotype comes from a man between 25 and 39 years old in good health. The CDR3 here is CASSLWSDTDTQYF. DNA of the CDR3: TGTGCCAGCAGCTTATGGTCAGACACAGATACGCAGTATTTT.